This entry lists 10 T cell receptor beta chains sequenced from one sample in a study of T-cell reconstitution after alpha-beta-depleted transplantation in children. Preparation of the TCRbeta library involved a method that used unique molecular identifiers. MiXCR, run by TCRdb on the PCR reads, gives a single entry per CDR3 protein. The sample shows 400,000 to 500,000 distinct CDR3 sequences, roughly a tenth of them seen only once. The material was PBMCs from the stem cell graft donor, obtained from the stem cell graft. These receptors came from a human donor who donated a stem cell graft to a child with acute myeloid leukemia.

In this sample, this clonotype turned up many times. V and J are TRBV7-8 and TRBJ2-3; D unresolved. Germline CDR1 reads SGHVS; CDR2 reads FQNEAQ. V shed 3 bases and J shed 0 bases, with 7 bases lying between them. The CDR3 contains 14 residues. The CDR3 is CASSFMTSTDTQYF. The CDR3 DNA is TGTGCCAGCAGCTTTATGACTAGCACAGATACGCAGTATTTT. Using reference TRBV7-8 and TRBJ2-3 for the parts outside the CDR3, the full variable domain is GAGVSQSPRYKVAKRGQDVALRCDPISGHVSLFWYQQALGQGPEFLTYFQNEAQLDKSGLPSDRFFAERPEGSVSTLKIQRTQQEDSAVYLCASSFMTSTDTQYFGPGTRLTVL.

This clonotype was seen a few times. CDR3 coding DNA: TGCGCCAGCAGCACCACAGGCTCTGGGGCCAACGTCCTGACTTTC. This encodes CASSTTGSGANVLTF. The chain uses TRBV5-1 and TRBJ2-6; TRBD1 is a possible D gene (5 bases). The germline gives CDR1 SGHRS, CDR2 YFSETQ. Trimming shortened V by 4 bases and J by 0 bases, and 8 bases separated the two germline ends. CDR3 size: 15 residues. Full variable domain (missing parts from reference TRBV5-1 and TRBJ2-6): KAGVTQTPRYLIKTRGQQVTLSCSPISGHRSVSWYQQTPGQGLQFLFEYFSETQRNKGNFPGRFSGRQFSNSRSEMNVSTLELGDSALYLCASSTTGSGANVLTFGAGSRLTVL.

This clonotype showed up just a few times. The chain employs TRBV5-1 and TRBJ2-5; D is possibly TRBD1 (5 bases). The germline CDR1 and CDR2 sequences are SGHRS and YFSETQ. The CDR3 consists of 15 residues. Trimming removed 4 bases at V and 0 bases at J, with 13 bases between. As DNA, the CDR3 is TGCGCCAGCAGCAATGGACGACAGAACCAAGAGACCCAGTACTTC. Translating gives CASSNGRQNQETQYF.

This clonotype was found a few times. This chain links TRBV20-1 with TRBJ2-3; 11 bases agree with TRBD2. Unmatched junction bases numbered 3, after V lost 3 bases and J lost 4 bases. This CDR3 region has 14 residues. Germline V CDR1 and CDR2: DFQATT, SNEGSKA (reference sequence). The chain's CDR3 is CSASLAGGPDTQYF. The CDR3 coding sequence is TGCAGTGCTAGCTTAGCGGGAGGGCCAGATACGCAGTATTTT.

V is TRBV10-3 and J is TRBJ2-2, with D possibly called TRBD1 or TRBD2 (5 bases each). Trimming took off 6 bases at V and 2 bases at J, with 13 bases between the two ends. The CDR3 contains 15 residues. Per germline, CDR1 ENHRY and CDR2 SYGVKD. The CDR3 is CAIRRDDRNTGELFF. The CDR3 DNA is TGTGCCATCAGAAGGGACGACAGAAACACCGGGGAGCTGTTTTTT.

The CDR3 loop is CASSVSGLQETQYF. The CDR3 DNA follows: TGTGCCAGCAGCGTAAGTGGGCTCCAAGAGACCCAGTACTTC. This rearrangement joins TRBV9 to TRBJ2-5, with unresolved D. In germline, CDR1 is SGDLS, CDR2 YYNGEE. Trimming cost V 1 base and J 1 base, with 8 bases left between them. The CDR3 sequence is 14 residues long.

The V and J genes are TRBV25-1 and TRBJ2-5; 7 bases are shared with TRBD1. V was pared by 3 bases and J by 5 bases, with 6 bases of the junction left unmatched. CDR3 length: 14 residues. Germline assignment: CDR1 MGHDK and CDR2 SYGVNS. The CDR3 here is CASSEGDRVETQYF. DNA for the CDR3: TGTGCCAGCAGTGAGGGAGACAGGGTGGAGACCCAGTACTTC.

This clonotype was counted ten times or more. The V and J genes are TRBV16 and TRBJ2-7; 7 positions agree with TRBD1. The CDR3 covers 15 residues. V was pared by 2 bases and J by 0 bases, with 4 bases of the junction left unmatched. CDR1 and CDR2 (germline): KGHSY, FQNENV. CDR3 nucleotides: TGTGCCAGCAGCCAACTACAGGGGATCTCCTACGAGCAGTACTTC. This encodes CASSQLQGISYEQYF.

This clonotype occurred many times. It may be a read error: a sequence one base away is much more abundant. The chain has TRBV6-6 and TRBJ2-5; D uncertain. V was clipped by 6 bases and J by 3 bases, with 2 bases between them. The germline V gene has CDR1 MNHNY and CDR2 SVGAGI (reference sequence). The CDR3 runs to 10 residues. As DNA, the CDR3 is TGTGCCAGCAGCAAAGAGACCCAGTACTTC. Residues: CASSKETQYF.

Details on this clonotype: A much larger clone sits a single nucleotide away, making a read error possible. The CDR3 here is CCASRASGRRMSYEQYF. CDR3 bases: TGCTGTGCTAGCCGGGCTAGCGGGAGAAGGATGTCCTACGAGCAGTACTTC. This rearrangement joins TRBV20-1 to TRBJ2-7; 10 bases line up with TRBD2. The CDR3 spans 17 residues. The germline V gene encodes CDR1 DFQATT and CDR2 SNEGSKA (reference sequence).